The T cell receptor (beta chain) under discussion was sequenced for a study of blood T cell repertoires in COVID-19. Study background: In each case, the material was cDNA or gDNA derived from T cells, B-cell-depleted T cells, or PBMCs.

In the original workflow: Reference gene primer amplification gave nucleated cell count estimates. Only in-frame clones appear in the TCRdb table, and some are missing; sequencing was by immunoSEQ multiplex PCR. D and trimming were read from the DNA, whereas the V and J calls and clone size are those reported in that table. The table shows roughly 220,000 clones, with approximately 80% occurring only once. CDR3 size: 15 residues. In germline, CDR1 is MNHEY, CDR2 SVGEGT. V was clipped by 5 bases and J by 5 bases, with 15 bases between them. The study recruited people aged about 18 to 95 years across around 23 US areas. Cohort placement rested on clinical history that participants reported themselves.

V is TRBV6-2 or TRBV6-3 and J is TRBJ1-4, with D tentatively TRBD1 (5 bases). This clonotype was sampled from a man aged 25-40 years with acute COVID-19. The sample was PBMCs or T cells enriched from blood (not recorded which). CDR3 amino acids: CASSDAGLTNEKLFF. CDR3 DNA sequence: TGTGCCAGCAGTGACGCGGGACTCACGAATGAAAAACTGTTTTTT.